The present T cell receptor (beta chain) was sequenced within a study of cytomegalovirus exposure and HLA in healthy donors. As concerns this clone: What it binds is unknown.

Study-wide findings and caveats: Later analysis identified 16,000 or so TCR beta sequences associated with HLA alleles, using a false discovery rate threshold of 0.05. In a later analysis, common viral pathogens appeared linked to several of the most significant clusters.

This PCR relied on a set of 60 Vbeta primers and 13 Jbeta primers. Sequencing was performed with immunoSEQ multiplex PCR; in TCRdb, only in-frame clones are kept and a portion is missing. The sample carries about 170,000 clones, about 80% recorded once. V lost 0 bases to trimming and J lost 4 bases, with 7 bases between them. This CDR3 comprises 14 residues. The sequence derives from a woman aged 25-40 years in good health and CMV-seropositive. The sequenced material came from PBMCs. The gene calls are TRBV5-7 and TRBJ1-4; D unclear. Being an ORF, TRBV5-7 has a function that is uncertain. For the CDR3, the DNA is TGTGCCAGCAGCTTGGCCTGCAGTAATGAAAAACTGTTTTTT. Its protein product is CASSLACSNEKLFF.